Sequencing of this T cell receptor beta chain was carried out in a study of blood T cell repertoires in COVID-19. About the research overall: Both acute and convalescent COVID-19 samples were obtained from the United States, Italy and Spain. The analysed material was cDNA or gDNA that came from T cells, B-cell-depleted T cells, or PBMCs.

V gave up 4 bases and J gave up 5 bases, with 9 bases separating them. The CDR3 sequence is 13 residues long. Germline V gene lookup returns CDR1 SGHDT and CDR2 YYEEEE. Authors' data handling: Reference gene primer amplification gave estimated nucleated cell counts. Sequencing used immunoSEQ multiplex PCR; TCRdb keeps in-frame clones, though not all of them. The D gene and trimming were derived from the DNA, and the V and J assignments and clone size from that table. In the table there are 100,000 or so clones, approximately 86% of which are singletons. The V gene is TRBV5-6, the J gene TRBJ1-4; D gene uncertain. Sequencing was performed on peripheral blood. The TCR sequence derives from a man in his sixties with acute or convalescent COVID-19. CDR3 sequence: CASSTTRNEKLFF. The CDR3 region has the DNA TGTGCCAGCAGCACGACAAGGAATGAAAAACTGTTTTTT.